The sample holds one count of the clone carrying this T cell receptor beta chain. The target antigen is unknown. This CDR3 is 17 amino acids long. Trimming at V came to 2 bases and at J to 2 bases, leaving 7 bases not matched to a gene. Germline values: CDR1 LGHNT, CDR2 FRNRAP. The sample originates from a study of graft-versus-host responses after intestinal transplantation. Study-level information: For approximately three years after anti-thymocyte globulin induction, all recipients took tacrolimus and steroids.

Study-wide results and limits: Recipient marrow contained GvH clones, some of which appeared first in ileum or blood.

Sequencing used immunoSEQ multiplex PCR; TCRdb keeps in-frame clones, though not all of them. The data show roughly 100,000 clones, approximately 93% seen once. The clonotype was recovered from a human donor who received an intestinal transplant. The chain joins TRBV12-5 to TRBJ1-1; TRBD1 matches at 11 bases. The sample was unstimulated CD8+ T cells sorted from spleen or lymph node cells, taken before intestinal transplant. This CDR3 is CASGLRTGGLGNTEAFF. CDR3 in DNA: TGTGCTAGTGGTTTGAGGACAGGGGGCTTGGGTAACACTGAAGCTTTCTTT.